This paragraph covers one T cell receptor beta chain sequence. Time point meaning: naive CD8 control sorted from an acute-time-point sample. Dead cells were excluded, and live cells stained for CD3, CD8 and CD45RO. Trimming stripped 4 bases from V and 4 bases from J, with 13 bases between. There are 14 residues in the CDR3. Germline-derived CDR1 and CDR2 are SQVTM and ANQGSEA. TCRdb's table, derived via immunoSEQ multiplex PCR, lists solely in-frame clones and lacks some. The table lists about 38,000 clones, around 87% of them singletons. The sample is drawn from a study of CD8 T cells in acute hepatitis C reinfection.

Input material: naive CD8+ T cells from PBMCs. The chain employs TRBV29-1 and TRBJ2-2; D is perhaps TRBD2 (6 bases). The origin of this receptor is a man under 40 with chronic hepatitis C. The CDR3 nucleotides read TGCAGCGTTGCATTAGCGGACGGCACCGGGGAGCTGTTTTTT. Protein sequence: CSVALADGTGELFF.